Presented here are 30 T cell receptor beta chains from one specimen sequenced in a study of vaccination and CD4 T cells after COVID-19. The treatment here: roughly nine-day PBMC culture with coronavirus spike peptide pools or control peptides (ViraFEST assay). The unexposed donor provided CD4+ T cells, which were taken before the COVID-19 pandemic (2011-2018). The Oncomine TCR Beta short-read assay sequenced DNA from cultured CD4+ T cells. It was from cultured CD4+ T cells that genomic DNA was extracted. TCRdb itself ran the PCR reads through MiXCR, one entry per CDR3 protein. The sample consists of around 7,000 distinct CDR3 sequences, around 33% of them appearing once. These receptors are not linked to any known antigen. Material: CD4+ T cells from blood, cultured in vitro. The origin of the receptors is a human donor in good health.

The CDR3 DNA sequence: TGTGCCAGCAGCGTTACACAGGGGGCTGGTAGCTATGGCTACACCTTC. Translation: CASSVTQGAGSYGYTF. This chain uses TRBV2 with TRBJ1-2; TRBD1 aligns across 9 bases. V gave up 6 bases and J gave up 4 bases; unmatched junction bases: 12. The CDR3 covers 16 residues. CDR1 and CDR2 (germline): SNHLY, FYNNEI.

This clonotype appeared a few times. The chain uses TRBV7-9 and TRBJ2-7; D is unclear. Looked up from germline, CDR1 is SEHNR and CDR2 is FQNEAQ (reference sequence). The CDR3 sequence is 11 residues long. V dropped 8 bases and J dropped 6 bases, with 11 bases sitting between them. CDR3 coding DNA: TGTGCCAGCCATAGCTTTGGCGAGCAGTACTTC. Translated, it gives CASHSFGEQYF.

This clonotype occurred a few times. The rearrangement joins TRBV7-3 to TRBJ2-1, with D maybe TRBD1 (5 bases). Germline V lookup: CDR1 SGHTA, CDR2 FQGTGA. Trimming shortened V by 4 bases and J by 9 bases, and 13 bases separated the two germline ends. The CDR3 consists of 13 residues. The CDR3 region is CASSSGPTGEQFF. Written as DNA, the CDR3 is TGTGCCAGCAGCTCTGGCCCCACAGGTGAGCAGTTCTTC.

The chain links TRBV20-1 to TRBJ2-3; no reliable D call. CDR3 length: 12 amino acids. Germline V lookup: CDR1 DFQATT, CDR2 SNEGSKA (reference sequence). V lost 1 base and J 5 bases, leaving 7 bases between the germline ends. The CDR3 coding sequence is TGCAGTGCTAGAGGGCCGGGAGATACGCAGTATTTT. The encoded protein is CSARGPGDTQYF.

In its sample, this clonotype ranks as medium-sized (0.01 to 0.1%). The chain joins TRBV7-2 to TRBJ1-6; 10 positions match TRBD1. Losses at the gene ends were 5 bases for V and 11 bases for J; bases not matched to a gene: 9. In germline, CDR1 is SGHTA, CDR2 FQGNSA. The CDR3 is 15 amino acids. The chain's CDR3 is CASSPGTGVRAPLHF. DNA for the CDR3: TGTGCCAGCAGCCCCGGGACAGGGGTTAGGGCACCCCTCCACTTT.

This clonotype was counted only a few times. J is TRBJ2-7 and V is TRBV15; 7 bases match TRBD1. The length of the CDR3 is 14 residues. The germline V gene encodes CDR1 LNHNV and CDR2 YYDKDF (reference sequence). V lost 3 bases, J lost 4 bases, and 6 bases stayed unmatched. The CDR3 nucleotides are TGTGCCACCAGCAGTATGACAGGGTGGTACGAGCAGTACTTC. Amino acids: CATSSMTGWYEQYF.

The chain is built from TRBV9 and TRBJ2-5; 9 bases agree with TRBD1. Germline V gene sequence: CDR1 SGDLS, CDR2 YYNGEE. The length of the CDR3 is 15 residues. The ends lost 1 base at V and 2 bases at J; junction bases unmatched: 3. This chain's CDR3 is CASSVLGQGQETQYF. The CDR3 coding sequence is TGTGCCAGCAGCGTACTGGGACAGGGACAAGAGACCCAGTACTTC.

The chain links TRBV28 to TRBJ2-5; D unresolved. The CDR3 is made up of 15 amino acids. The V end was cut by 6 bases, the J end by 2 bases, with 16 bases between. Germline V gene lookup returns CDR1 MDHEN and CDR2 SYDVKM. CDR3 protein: CASSLTSRGQETQYF. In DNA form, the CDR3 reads TGTGCCAGCAGCCTCACCTCAAGAGGACAAGAGACCCAGTACTTC.

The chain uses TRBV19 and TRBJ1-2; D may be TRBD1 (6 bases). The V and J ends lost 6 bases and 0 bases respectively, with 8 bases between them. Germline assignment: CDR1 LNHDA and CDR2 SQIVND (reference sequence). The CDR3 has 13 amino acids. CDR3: CASRRDTNYGYTF. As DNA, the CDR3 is TGTGCCAGTAGGAGGGACACTAACTATGGCTACACCTTC.

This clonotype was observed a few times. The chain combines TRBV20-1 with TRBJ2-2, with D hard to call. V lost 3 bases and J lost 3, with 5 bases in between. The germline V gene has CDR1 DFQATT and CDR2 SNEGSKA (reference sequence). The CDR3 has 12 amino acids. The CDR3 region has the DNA TGCAGTGCTAGGGGGTACACCGGGGAGCTGTTTTTT. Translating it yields CSARGYTGELFF.

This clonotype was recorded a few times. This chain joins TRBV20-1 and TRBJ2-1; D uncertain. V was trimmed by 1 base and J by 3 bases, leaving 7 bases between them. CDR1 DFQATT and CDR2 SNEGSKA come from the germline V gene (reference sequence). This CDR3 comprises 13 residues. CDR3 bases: TGCAGTGCTAGAGTCAGGCTCTACAATGAGCAGTTCTTC. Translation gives CSARVRLYNEQFF.

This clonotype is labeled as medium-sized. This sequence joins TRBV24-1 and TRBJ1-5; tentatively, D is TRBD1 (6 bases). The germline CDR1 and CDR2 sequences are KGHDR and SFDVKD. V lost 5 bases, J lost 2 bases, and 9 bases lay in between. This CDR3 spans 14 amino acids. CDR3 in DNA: TGTGCCACCAGTGGGGCAGGGGGCAATCAGCCCCAGCATTTT. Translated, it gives CATSGAGGNQPQHF.

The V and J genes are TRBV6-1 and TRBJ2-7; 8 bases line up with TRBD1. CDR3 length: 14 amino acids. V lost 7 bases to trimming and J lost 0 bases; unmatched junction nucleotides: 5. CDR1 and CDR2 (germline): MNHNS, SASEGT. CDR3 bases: TGTGCCAGCACCCAGGACAGGGTCTCCTACGAGCAGTACTTC. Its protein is CASTQDRVSYEQYF.

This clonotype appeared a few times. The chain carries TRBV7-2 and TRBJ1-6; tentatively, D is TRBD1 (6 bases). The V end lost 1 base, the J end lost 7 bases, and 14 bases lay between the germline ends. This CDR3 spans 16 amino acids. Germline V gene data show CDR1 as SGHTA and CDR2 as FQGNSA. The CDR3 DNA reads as TGTGCCAGCAGCTTAGGAGGGGGGCGGGGAAATTCACCCCTCCACTTT. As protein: CASSLGGGRGNSPLHF.

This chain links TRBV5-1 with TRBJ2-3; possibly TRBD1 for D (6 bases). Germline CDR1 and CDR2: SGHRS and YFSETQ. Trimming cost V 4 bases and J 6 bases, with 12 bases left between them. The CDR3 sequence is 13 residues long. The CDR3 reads CASSTGQRDTQYF. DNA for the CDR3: TGCGCCAGCAGCACCGGACAGCGGGATACGCAGTATTTT.

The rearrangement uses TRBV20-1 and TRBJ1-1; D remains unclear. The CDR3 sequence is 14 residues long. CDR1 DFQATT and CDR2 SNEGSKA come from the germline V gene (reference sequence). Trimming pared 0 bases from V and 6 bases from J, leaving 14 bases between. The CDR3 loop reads CSARDREVGPEAFF. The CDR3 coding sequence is TGCAGTGCTAGAGATCGGGAGGTTGGACCTGAAGCTTTCTTT.

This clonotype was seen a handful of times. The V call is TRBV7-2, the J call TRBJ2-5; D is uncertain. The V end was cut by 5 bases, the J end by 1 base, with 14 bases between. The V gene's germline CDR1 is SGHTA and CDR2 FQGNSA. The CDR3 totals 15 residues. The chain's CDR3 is CASSRELQRQETQYF. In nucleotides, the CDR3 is TGTGCCAGCAGCCGCGAACTCCAACGCCAAGAGACCCAGTACTTC. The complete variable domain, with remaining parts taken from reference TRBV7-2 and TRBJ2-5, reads GAGVSQSPSNKVTEKGKDVELRCDPISGHTALYWYRQSLGQGLEFLIYFQGNSAPDKSGLPSDRFSAERTGGSVSTLTIQRTQQEDSAVYLCASSRELQRQETQYFGPGTRLLVL.

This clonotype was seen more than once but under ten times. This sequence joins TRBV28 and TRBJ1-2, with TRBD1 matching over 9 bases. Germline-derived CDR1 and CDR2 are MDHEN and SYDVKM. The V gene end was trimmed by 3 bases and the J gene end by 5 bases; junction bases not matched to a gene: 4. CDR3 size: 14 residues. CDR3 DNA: TGTGCCAGCAGTTTCGGACAGGGGATGTATGGCTACACCTTC. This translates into CASSFGQGMYGYTF.

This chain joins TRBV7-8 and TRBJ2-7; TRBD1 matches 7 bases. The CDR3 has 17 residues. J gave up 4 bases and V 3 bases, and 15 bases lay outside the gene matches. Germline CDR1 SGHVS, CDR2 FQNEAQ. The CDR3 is CASSLKPYRGTDYEQYF. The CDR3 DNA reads TGTGCCAGCAGCTTGAAACCCTACCGAGGGACAGATTACGAGCAGTACTTC.

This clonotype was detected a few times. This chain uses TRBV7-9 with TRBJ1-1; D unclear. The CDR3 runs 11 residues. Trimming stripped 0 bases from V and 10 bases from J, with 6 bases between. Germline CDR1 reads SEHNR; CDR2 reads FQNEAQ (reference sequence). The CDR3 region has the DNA TGTGCCAGCAGCTTAGCAACGGGAGCTTTCTTT. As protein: CASSLATGAFF.

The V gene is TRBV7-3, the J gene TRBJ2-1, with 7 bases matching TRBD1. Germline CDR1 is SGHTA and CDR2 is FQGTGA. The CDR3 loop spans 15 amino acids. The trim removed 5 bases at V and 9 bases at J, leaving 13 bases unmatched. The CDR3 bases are TGTGCCAGCAGCCCCCAGGGGGATGCCTCTGGTGAGCAGTTCTTC. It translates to CASSPQGDASGEQFF. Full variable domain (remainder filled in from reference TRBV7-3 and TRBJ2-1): GAGVSQTPSNKVTEKGKYVELRCDPISGHTALYWYRQSLGQGPEFLIYFQGTGAADDSGLPNDRFFAVRPEGSVSTLKIQRTERGDSAVYLCASSPQGDASGEQFFGPGTRLTVL.

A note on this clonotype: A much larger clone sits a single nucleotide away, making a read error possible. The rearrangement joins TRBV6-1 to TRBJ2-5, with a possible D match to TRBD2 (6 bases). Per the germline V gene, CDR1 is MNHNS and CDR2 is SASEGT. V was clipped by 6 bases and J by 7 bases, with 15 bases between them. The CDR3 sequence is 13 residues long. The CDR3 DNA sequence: TGTGCCAGCAGGAGGAGGGTGGGGGGGACCCAGTACTTC. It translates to CASRRRVGGTQYF.

CDR3 amino acids: CASSPAAREDEQFF. CDR3 coding DNA: TGTGCCAGCAGTCCGGCGGCCAGGGAGGATGAGCAGTTCTTC. The rearrangement joins TRBV6-1 to TRBJ2-1; a weak D match, TRBD2 (6 bases). The CDR3 totals 14 residues. Deletions cut 5 bases from V and 8 bases from J, with 16 bases between. Germline loops: CDR1 MNHNS, CDR2 SASEGT.

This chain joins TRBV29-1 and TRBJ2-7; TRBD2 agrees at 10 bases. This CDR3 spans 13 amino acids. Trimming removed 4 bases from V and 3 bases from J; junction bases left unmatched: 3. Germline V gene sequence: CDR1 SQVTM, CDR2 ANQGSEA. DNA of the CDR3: TGCAGCGTTGGACTAGCGGGTAACTACGAGCAGTACTTC. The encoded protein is CSVGLAGNYEQYF.

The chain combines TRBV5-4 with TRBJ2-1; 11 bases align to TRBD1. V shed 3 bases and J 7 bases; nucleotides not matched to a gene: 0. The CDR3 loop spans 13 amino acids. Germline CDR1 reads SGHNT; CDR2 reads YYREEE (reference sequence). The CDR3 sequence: CASSWDRGNEQFF. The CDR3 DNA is TGTGCCAGCAGCTGGGACAGGGGGAATGAGCAGTTCTTC.

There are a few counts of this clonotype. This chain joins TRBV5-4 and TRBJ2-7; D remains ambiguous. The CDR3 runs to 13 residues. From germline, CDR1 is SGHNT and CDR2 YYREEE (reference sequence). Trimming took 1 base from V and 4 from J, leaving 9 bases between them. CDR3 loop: CASSLRLGYEQYF. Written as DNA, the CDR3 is TGTGCCAGCAGCTTGAGGCTAGGGTACGAGCAGTACTTC.

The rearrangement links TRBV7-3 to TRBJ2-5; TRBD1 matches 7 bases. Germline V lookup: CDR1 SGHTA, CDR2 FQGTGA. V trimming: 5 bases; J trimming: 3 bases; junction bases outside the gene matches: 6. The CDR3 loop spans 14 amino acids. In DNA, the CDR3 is TGTGCCAGCAGCGAAGGGACAGTAGAAGAGACCCAGTACTTC. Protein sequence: CASSEGTVEETQYF.

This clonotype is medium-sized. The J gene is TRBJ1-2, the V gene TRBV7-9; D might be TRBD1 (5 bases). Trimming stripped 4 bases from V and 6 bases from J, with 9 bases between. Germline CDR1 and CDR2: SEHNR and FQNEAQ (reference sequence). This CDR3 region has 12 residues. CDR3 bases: TGTGCCAGCAGCTCTCAGGGCCATGGCTACACCTTC. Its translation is CASSSQGHGYTF.

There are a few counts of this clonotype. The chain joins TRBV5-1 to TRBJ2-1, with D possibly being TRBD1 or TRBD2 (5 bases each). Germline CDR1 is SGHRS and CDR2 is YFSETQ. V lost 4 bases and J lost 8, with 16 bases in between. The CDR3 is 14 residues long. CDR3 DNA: TGCGCCAGCAGCCCGGGACCGGGGTCGGATGAGCAGTTCTTC. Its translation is CASSPGPGSDEQFF.

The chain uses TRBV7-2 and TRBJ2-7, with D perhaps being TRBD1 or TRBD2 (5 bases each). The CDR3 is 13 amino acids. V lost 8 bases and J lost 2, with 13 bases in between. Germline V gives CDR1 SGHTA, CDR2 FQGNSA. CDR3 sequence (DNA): TGTGCCAGCCGCGGTTTGGGGGCCTACGAGCAGTACTTC. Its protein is CASRGLGAYEQYF.